This T cell receptor (beta chain) emerged from a study of CD8 T cells in Susac syndrome. An amount of RNA that ranged from 0.5 to 1 ug was reverse transcribed with random hexamers. TCRdb re-derived calls from the immunoSEQ multiplex PCR reads in MiXCR, one entry per CDR3 protein. The sample has 250,000 to 350,000 distinct CDR3 sequences, just over 90% seen once. The V gene's germline CDR1 is LGHNT and CDR2 FRNRAP. V gave up 1 base and J gave up 1 base; unmatched junction bases: 1. CDR3 length equals 16 residues. Sequencing of TCR beta covered CD8+ and CD4+ T cells obtained from blood. The patients serving as multiple sclerosis controls were treatment-naive. They had stable or active relapsing-remitting disease and fulfilled revised McDonald criteria. TEMRA cells were FACS-enriched and CD8+ and CD4+ T cells negatively isolated.

The chain uses TRBV12-5 and TRBJ1-3; 10 bases match TRBD1. What was sequenced was CD4+ T cells from PBMCs. The origin of this receptor is a human donor with multiple sclerosis. The CDR3 spells CASGLGTGGSGNTIYF. The CDR3 coding sequence is TGTGCTAGTGGTTTGGGGACAGGGGGTTCTGGAAACACCATATATTTT.